The 20 T cell receptor beta chains listed next were all sequenced from one sample in a study of regulatory T cells in long-lasting Graves disease. With iRepertoire HTBI primers and Arm-PCR of CDR3 regions, TCR beta libraries were built. A single record per CDR3 protein comes from TCRdb applying MiXCR to the multiplex PCR reads. The table lists fewer than 650,000 distinct CDR3 sequences, roughly 15% of them singletons, with approximately 20% in the top ten. The time point is: newly diagnosed GD, antithyroid drugs for less than 3 months. Researchers made the TCR library from RNA that was extracted from PBMCs. These same data were also listed under a study on T cells in Graves' hyperthyroidism and ophthalmopathy.

Sequenced here: peripheral blood mononuclear cells (PBMCs), sampled at new diagnosis, from a patient treated with antithyroid drugs. All receptors derive from a woman aged 25-40 years with Graves disease.

Many counts were recorded for this clonotype. The J gene is TRBJ2-7, the V gene TRBV28, with 8 bases identical to TRBD2. V dropped 8 bases and J dropped 2; count of bases not matched to a gene: 8. Germline CDR1 and CDR2: MDHEN and SYDVKM. The CDR3 length is 14 residues. In nucleotides, the CDR3 is TGTGCCAGCTACCAGCGGGGGCCCACCTACGAGCAGTACTTC. It encodes CASYQRGPTYEQYF.

This rearrangement joins TRBV19 to TRBJ2-7; 9 positions match TRBD1. V gave up 4 bases and J gave up 5 bases; unmatched junction bases: 6. The CDR3 contains 14 residues. CDR1 is LNHDA, CDR2 SQIVND, per germline (reference sequence). In nucleotides, the CDR3 is TGTGCCAGTAGTAAACAGGGGGCATCGAACGAGCAGTACTTC. Its translation: CASSKQGASNEQYF.

Comments on this clonotype: Relative to the germline gene, one junction end is altered; a read error may explain this. The genes are TRBV24-1 and TRBJ2-7, with a weak D call TRBD1 (5 bases). The CDR3 runs to 13 residues. CDR1 is KGHDR and CDR2 is SFDVKD in the germline V gene. This CDR3 reads CTTPRRQIYEQYF. The CDR3 DNA follows: TGCACTACCCCCCGGAGACAGATCTACGAGCAGTACTTC.

This clonotype came up a few times. The chain has TRBV20-1 and TRBJ2-1, with 7 bases aligning to TRBD2. The V and J ends lost 4 bases and 9 bases, in that order; junction bases with no gene match: 9. This CDR3 is 13 amino acids long. The germline V gene encodes CDR1 DFQATT and CDR2 SNEGSKA (reference sequence). The CDR3 nucleotides read TGCAGTGCTACCTCAGGACTAGTTCGTGAGCAGTTCTTC. It translates to CSATSGLVREQFF.

The rearrangement uses TRBV20-1 and TRBJ1-4; D not certain. This CDR3 has 13 amino acids. V gave up 6 bases and J gave up 7 bases, with 15 bases separating them. CDR1 and CDR2 from the germline V gene are DFQATT and SNEGSKA (reference sequence). The DNA for the CDR3 is TGCAGTGCCCACCAACGGGCCGGTGAAAAACTGTTTTTT. Protein: CSAHQRAGEKLFF.

The chain recombines TRBV6-1 with TRBJ1-6; D possibly corresponds to TRBD1 (6 bases). Trimming pared 10 bases from V and 0 bases from J, leaving 13 bases between. Germline loops: CDR1 MNHNS, CDR2 SASEGT. The CDR3 length is 15 residues. The CDR3 nucleotides are TGTGCCACTAAAACAGGGAGCTCCTATAATTCACCCCTCCACTTT. Translating it yields CATKTGSSYNSPLHF.

This chain uses TRBV9 with TRBJ2-1; D may be TRBD2 (5 bases). CDR1 SGDLS and CDR2 YYNGEE come from the germline V gene. V shed 3 bases and J shed 2 bases, with 12 bases lying between them. This CDR3 region has 15 residues. Written as DNA, the CDR3 is TGTGCCAGCAGCGAGGGTAGCGCGACCTACAATGAGCAGTTCTTC. This encodes CASSEGSATYNEQFF.

Worth noting for this clonotype: A read error may produce the germline difference seen at one junction end. The rearrangement links TRBV6-1 to TRBJ2-1; TRBD2 might be the D (6 bases). Germline V lookup: CDR1 MNHNS, CDR2 SASEGT. CDR3 length: 16 amino acids. CDR3 DNA: TGTGCCATCAGTGAGTCGTGGGGGGACCCCTACAATGAGCAGTTCTTC. Translating gives CAISESWGDPYNEQFF.

In the case of this clonotype: A read error may be the cause here, since a much bigger clone is one base away. This chain links TRBV6-2 or TRBV6-3 with TRBJ2-1, with 14 nucleotides matching TRBD2. The ends lost 6 bases at V and 10 bases at J; junction bases unmatched: 17. Germline V lookup: CDR1 MNHEY, CDR2 SVGEGT. CDR3 length equals 18 residues. CDR3 residues: CASRGTSGRSLLSYEQFF. The CDR3 DNA reads as TGTGCCAGCAGAGGGACTAGCGGGAGATCCCTCCTATCCTACGAGCAGTTCTTC.

The V gene is TRBV15, the J gene TRBJ2-4; TRBD1 matches at 8 bases. The length of the CDR3 is 13 residues. CDR1 is LNHNV, CDR2 YYDKDF, per germline (reference sequence). The trim removed 1 base at V and 7 bases at J, leaving 0 bases unmatched. CDR3 in DNA: TGTGCCACCAGCAGAGGACAGGGGAACATTCAGTACTTC. Its translation is CATSRGQGNIQYF. The full variable domain, with the rest looked up from reference TRBV15 and TRBJ2-4, is DAMVIQNPRYQVTQFGKPVTLSCSQTLNHNVMYWYQQKSSQAPKLLFHYYDKDFNNEADTPDNFQSRRPNTSFCFLDIRSPGLGDTAMYLCATSRGQGNIQYFGAGTRLSVL.

There are many counts of this clonotype. V usage is TRBV7-3 and J usage is TRBJ2-3; no clear D. There are 12 residues in the CDR3. The germline CDR1 and CDR2 sequences are SGHTA and FQGTGA. V lost 1 base, J lost 4 bases, and 3 bases lay in between. DNA for the CDR3: TGTGCCAGCAGCTTAATGTCAGATACGCAGTATTTT. Amino acids: CASSLMSDTQYF. Full variable domain (remainder filled in from reference TRBV7-3 and TRBJ2-3): GAGVSQTPSNKVTEKGKYVELRCDPISGHTALYWYRQSLGQGPEFLIYFQGTGAADDSGLPNDRFFAVRPEGSVSTLKIQRTERGDSAVYLCASSLMSDTQYFGPGTRLTVL.

V is TRBV5-1 and J is TRBJ2-1; D remains unclear. Germline loops: CDR1 SGHRS, CDR2 YFSETQ. The CDR3 runs to 16 residues. V lost 0 bases and J lost 5, with 15 bases in between. The CDR3 nucleotides read TGCGCCAGCAGCTTGGTTTTACTAACCCACGACAATGAGCAGTTCTTC. This gives the protein CASSLVLLTHDNEQFF. Variable domain in full (rest from reference TRBV5-1 and TRBJ2-1): KAGVTQTPRYLIKTRGQQVTLSCSPISGHRSVSWYQQTPGQGLQFLFEYFSETQRNKGNFPGRFSGRQFSNSRSEMNVSTLELGDSALYLCASSLVLLTHDNEQFFGPGTRLTVL.

This sequence joins TRBV13 and TRBJ2-7; D ambiguous. Germline lookup yields CDR1 PRHDT and CDR2 FYEKMQ (reference sequence). V lost 5 bases and J lost 0, with 8 bases in between. The CDR3 is 13 residues long. This CDR3 reads CASSLSRSYEQYF. Here the CDR3 DNA reads TGTGCCAGCAGCCTCTCCCGCTCCTACGAGCAGTACTTC.

The CDR3 nucleotides read TGTGCCAGCAGTTCCCGAGGGACAGTCTATTCACCCCTCCACTTT. It translates to CASSSRGTVYSPLHF. The chain links TRBV28 to TRBJ1-6; TRBD1 aligns across 7 bases. Per the germline V gene, CDR1 is MDHEN and CDR2 is SYDVKM. V dropped 4 bases and J dropped 8; count of bases not matched to a gene: 8. The CDR3 sequence is 15 residues long.

This clonotype was found many times. The chain recombines TRBV10-3 with TRBJ2-7; 8 nucleotides line up with TRBD2. The CDR3 has 14 amino acids. V shed 8 bases and J 0 bases; nucleotides not matched to a gene: 6. Germline V gene data show CDR1 as ENHRY and CDR2 as SYGVKD. CDR3 residues: CAISAGGISYEQYF. The CDR3 bases are TGTGCCATCTCCGCGGGAGGTATCTCCTACGAGCAGTACTTC.

This clonotype was detected only a few times. V is TRBV24-1 and J is TRBJ1-2; D perhaps matches TRBD1 (6 bases). Germline CDR1 reads KGHDR; CDR2 reads SFDVKD. V lost 7 bases and J 4 bases, leaving 15 bases between the germline ends. This CDR3 has 14 amino acids. The CDR3 is CATRWDLRGYGYTF. The CDR3 nucleotides are TGTGCCACCAGATGGGACCTCAGGGGCTATGGCTACACCTTC.

This clonotype was counted once. The chain employs TRBV9 and TRBJ1-3, with 7 bases that match TRBD1. CDR3 length equals 15 residues. The germline CDR1 and CDR2 sequences are SGDLS and YYNGEE. Trimming took 0 bases from V and 4 from J; bases not matched to a gene: 4. The CDR3 nucleotides read TGTGCCAGCAGCGTAGCAGGGGGTCGAGGAAACACCATATATTTT. As protein: CASSVAGGRGNTIYF.

This clonotype was picked up a small number of times. The chain has TRBV15 and TRBJ2-3; D not resolved. CDR1 and CDR2 (germline): LNHNV, YYDKDF (reference sequence). V lost 6 bases and J lost 0, with 10 bases in between. This CDR3 comprises 14 residues. The CDR3, as DNA: TGTGCCACCAGATGGGAAGTTAGCACAGATACGCAGTATTTT. Its translation is CATRWEVSTDTQYF.

The table lists this clonotype with a few counts. This chain links TRBV5-1 with TRBJ1-4; TRBD1 agrees at 9 bases. Germline trimming cut 0 bases from V and 7 bases from J; bases unmatched to any gene: 4. CDR1 is SGHRS and CDR2 is YFSETQ in the germline V gene. This CDR3 region has 15 residues. The CDR3 spells CASSLAATGGEKLFF. The CDR3 DNA sequence: TGCGCCAGCAGCTTGGCCGCGACAGGGGGTGAAAAACTGTTTTTT.

This clonotype was seen more than once but under ten times. The chain links TRBV11-3 to TRBJ2-3, with D perhaps TRBD1 or TRBD2 (5 bases each). The CDR3 sequence is 16 residues long. Germline V gene sequence: CDR1 SGHNT, CDR2 YENEEA. Deletions cut 5 bases from V and 0 bases from J, with 15 bases between. DNA of the CDR3: TGTGCCAGCAGCCGACGGGACGGCGGGAGCACAGATACGCAGTATTTT. It yields the protein CASSRRDGGSTDTQYF.